Following are 5 T cell receptor beta chains from one sample sequenced in a study of control samples from healthy donors and cancer patients. Method: immunoSEQ multiplex PCR; TCRdb's copy keeps in-frame clones and lacks some. Among about 140,000 clones listed, more than 90% were seen once. Sequenced material: blood. The receptors were gathered from a man aged 30 to 45 in good health.

The CDR3 bases are TGTGCCAGCAGCCAATCTGGAAACACCATATATTTT. Encoded protein: CASSQSGNTIYF. The V and J genes are TRBV28 and TRBJ1-3; D unclear. The germline gives CDR1 MDHEN, CDR2 SYDVKM. Trimming pared 6 bases from V and 1 base from J, leaving 4 bases between. CDR3 length: 12 residues. The full variable domain, completed using reference TRBV28 and TRBJ1-3, is DVKVTQSSRYLVKRTGEKVFLECVQDMDHENMFWYRQDPGLGLRLIYFSYDVKMKEKGDIPEGYSVSREKKERFSLILESASTNQTSMYLCASSQSGNTIYFGEGSWLTVV.

V usage is TRBV19 and J usage is TRBJ2-1, with 9 bases that match TRBD2. V lost 4 bases, J lost 4 bases, and 5 bases stayed unmatched. Germline CDR1 and CDR2: LNHDA and SQIVND (reference sequence). The CDR3 has 15 residues. The CDR3 sequence is CASSKLAGGYNEQFF. DNA of the CDR3: TGTGCCAGTAGTAAGCTCGCGGGAGGGTACAATGAGCAGTTCTTC.

V and J are TRBV2 and TRBJ2-1, with a weak D call TRBD1 (6 bases). The CDR3 covers 12 residues. Germline V lookup: CDR1 SNHLY, CDR2 FYNNEI. Trimming left V 11 bases short and J 7 bases short, with 15 bases between. The CDR3 region is CACDKTGNEQFF. CDR3 coding DNA: TGTGCCTGCGACAAAACAGGGAATGAGCAGTTCTTC.

The chain joins TRBV10-3 to TRBJ1-5; D is uncertain. The length of the CDR3 is 16 residues. Germline V CDR1 and CDR2: ENHRY, SYGVKD. The V end lost 0 bases, the J end lost 0 bases, and 9 bases lay between the germline ends. Written as DNA, the CDR3 is TGTGCCATCAGTGAGTCGAGAGGGCCTAGCAATCAGCCCCAGCATTTT. Its translation: CAISESRGPSNQPQHF.

This chain links TRBV9 with TRBJ2-3; D gene uncertain. The CDR3 consists of 12 residues. Trimming stripped 4 bases from V and 2 bases from J, with 5 bases between. The V gene's germline CDR1 is SGDLS and CDR2 YYNGEE. The CDR3 sequence: CASSKHTDTQYF. CDR3 in DNA: TGTGCCAGCAGCAAACACACAGATACGCAGTATTTT.